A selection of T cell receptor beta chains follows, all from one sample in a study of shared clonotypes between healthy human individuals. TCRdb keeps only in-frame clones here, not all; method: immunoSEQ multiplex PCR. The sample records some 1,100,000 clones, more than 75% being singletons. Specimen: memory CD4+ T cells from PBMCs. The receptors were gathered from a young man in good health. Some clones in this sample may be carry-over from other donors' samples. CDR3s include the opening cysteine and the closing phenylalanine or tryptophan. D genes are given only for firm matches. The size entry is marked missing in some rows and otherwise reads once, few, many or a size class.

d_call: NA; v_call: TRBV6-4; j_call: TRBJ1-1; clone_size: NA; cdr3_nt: TGTGCCAGCAGGAGGGGAACGAACACTGAAGCTTTCTTT; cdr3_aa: CASRRGTNTEAFF
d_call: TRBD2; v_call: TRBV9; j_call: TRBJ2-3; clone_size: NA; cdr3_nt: TGTGCCAGCAGCGTAGGAGTAGCGGGAGAGGGGGGTGATACGCAGTATTTT; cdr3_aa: CASSVGVAGEGGDTQYF
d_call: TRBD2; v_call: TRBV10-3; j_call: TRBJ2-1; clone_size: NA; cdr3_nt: TGTGCCATCAGTGAGTGGGGTGGGCTAGCGGGAGGGAGTGAGCAGTTCTTC; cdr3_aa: CAISEWGGLAGGSEQFF
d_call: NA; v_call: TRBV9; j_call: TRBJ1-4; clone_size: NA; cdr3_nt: TGTGCCAGCAGCGCCTTGTGGGGCTTGGGTGAAAAACTGTTTTTT; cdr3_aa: CASSALWGLGEKLFF
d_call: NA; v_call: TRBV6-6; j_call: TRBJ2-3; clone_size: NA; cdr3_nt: TGTGCCAGCAGTTACGAGCAGACTAGCACAGATACGCAGTATTTT; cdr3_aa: CASSYEQTSTDTQYF
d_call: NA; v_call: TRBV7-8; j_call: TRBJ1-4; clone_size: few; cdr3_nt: TGTGCCAGCAGCGCCCCGCGGGGAGGGGTTGAAAAACTGTTTTTT; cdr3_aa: CASSAPRGGVEKLFF
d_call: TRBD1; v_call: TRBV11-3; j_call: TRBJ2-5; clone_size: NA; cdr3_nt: TGTGCCAGCAGCTTTGGGACAGGGGGTTGGGAGACCCAGTACTTC; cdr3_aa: CASSFGTGGWETQYF
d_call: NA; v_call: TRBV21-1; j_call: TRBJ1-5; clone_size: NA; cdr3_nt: TGTGCCAGCAGCATGGGGACAGGGGGCGCGTATCAGCCCCAGCATTTT; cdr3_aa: CASSMGTGGAYQPQHF
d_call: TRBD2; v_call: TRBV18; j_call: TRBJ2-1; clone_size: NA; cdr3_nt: TGTGCCAGCTCACCAGAGCGGGAGTCTTATGAGCAGTTCTTC; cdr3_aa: CASSPERESYEQFF
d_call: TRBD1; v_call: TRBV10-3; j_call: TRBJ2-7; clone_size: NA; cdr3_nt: TGTGCCATCAGTAGACAGGGGGATGGCGAGCAGTACTTC; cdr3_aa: CAISRQGDGEQYF
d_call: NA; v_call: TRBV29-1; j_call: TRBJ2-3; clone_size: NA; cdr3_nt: TGCAGCGTTGAAGAAGCCGCAGATACGCAGTATTTT; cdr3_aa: CSVEEAADTQYF
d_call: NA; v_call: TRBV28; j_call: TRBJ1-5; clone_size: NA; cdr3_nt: TGTGCCAGCAGGGACCGACAATATCCGAATCAGCCCCAGCATTTT; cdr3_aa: CASRDRQYPNQPQHF
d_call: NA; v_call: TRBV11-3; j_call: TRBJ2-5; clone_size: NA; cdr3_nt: TGTGCCAGCAGCTACGGGACCTCGAACTCTCCCGAAGAGACCCAGTACTTC; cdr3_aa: CASSYGTSNSPEETQYF
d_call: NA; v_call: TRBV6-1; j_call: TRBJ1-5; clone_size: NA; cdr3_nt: TGTGCCAGCAGTACTCAGGCAAATCAGCCCCAGCATTTT; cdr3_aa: CASSTQANQPQHF
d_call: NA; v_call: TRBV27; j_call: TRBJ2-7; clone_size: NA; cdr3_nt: TGTGCCAGCAGTTTGTATTTATCCTACGAGCAGTACTTC; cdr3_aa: CASSLYLSYEQYF
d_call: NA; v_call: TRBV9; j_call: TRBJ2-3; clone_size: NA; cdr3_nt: TGTGCCAGCAGCGTAGATATCGGGACTAGCACAGATACGCAGTATTTT; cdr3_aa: CASSVDIGTSTDTQYF
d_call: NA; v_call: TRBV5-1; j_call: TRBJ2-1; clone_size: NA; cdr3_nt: TGCGCCAGCAGCTTGGGTAGCGCTTGGGGCAATGAGCAGTTCTTC; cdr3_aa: CASSLGSAWGNEQFF
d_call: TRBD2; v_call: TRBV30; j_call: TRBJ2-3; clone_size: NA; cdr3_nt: TGTGCCTGGAGTCCCGTGAAGATAGCGGGACAAACAGATACGCAGTATTTT; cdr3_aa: CAWSPVKIAGQTDTQYF
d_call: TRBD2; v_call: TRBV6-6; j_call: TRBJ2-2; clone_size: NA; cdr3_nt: TGTGCCAGCAGGCGGACTAGCGGGAGCAATCCCCCCCTGTTTTTT; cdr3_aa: CASRRTSGSNPPLFF
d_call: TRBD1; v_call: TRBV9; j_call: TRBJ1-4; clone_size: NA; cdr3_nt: TGTGCCAGCAGCGTAGGGAGGGGGCAACGGGAAAAACTGTTTTTT; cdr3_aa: CASSVGRGQREKLFF
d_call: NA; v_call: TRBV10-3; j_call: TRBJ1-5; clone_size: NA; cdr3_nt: TGTGCCATCAGTGAGTCTACAGGCAATCAGCCCCAGCATTTT; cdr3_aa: CAISESTGNQPQHF
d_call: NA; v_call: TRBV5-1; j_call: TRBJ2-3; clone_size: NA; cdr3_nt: TGCGCCAGCAGCTTAGTGCCGACTGATACGCAGTATTTT; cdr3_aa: CASSLVPTDTQYF
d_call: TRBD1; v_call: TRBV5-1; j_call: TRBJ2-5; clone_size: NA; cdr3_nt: TGCGCCAGCAGACCCGGGACAGAAGAGACCCAGTACTTC; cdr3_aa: CASRPGTEETQYF